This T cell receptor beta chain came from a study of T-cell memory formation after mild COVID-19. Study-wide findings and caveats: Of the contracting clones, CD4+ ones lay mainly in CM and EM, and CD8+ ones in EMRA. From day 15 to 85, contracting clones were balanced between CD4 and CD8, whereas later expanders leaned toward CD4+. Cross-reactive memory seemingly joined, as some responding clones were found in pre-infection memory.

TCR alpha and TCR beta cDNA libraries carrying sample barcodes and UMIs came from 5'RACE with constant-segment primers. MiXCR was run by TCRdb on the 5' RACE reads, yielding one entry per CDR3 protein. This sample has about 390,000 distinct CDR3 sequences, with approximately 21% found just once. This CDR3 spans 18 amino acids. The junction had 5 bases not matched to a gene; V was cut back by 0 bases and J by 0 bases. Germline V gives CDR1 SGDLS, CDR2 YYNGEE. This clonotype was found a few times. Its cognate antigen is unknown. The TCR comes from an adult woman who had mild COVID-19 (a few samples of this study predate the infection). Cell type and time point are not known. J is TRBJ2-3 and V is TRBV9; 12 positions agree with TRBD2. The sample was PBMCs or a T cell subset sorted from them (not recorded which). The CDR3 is CASSVAASGGESTDTQYF. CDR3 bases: TGTGCCAGCAGCGTAGCTGCTAGCGGGGGGGAAAGCACAGATACGCAGTATTTT.